The entry below gives a single T cell receptor (beta chain) sequence along with its context. Antigen: not known. This CDR3 contains 14 residues. Germline V lookup: CDR1 SEHNR, CDR2 FQNEAQ (reference sequence). With 4 bases clipped from V and 7 bases from J, the junction kept 6 bases outside the gene matches. This entry belongs to a study of graft-versus-host responses after intestinal transplantation. Study information: Transplant types were multivisceral, liver-intestinal, or isolated intestinal. The study gave all recipients anti-thymocyte globulin induction, then tacrolimus and steroids for 2 to 3 years.

TCRdb keeps only in-frame clones here, not all; method: immunoSEQ multiplex PCR. The data show about 130,000 clones, 90% to 95% seen once. Notes on the study in general: Marrow from the recipient contained GvH clones, some of which had appeared first in ileum or blood.

This chain links TRBV7-9 with TRBJ1-4; 7 bases line up with TRBD1. The TCR comes from a human donor who received an intestinal transplant. The specimen was unstimulated CD4+ T cells sorted from spleen or lymph node cells, collected before intestinal transplant. This chain's CDR3 is CASSSDRDGEKLFF. DNA of the CDR3: TGTGCCAGCAGCTCCGACAGGGATGGTGAAAAACTGTTTTTT.